These 21 T cell receptor beta chains originate from one sample sequenced in a study of shared clonotypes between healthy human individuals. The table came from immunoSEQ multiplex PCR; TCRdb's copy has only in-frame clones and leaves some out. Of about 1.1 million clones listed, around 78% were seen once; the top ten hold 0.5% to 0.6%. The specimen sequenced was memory CD4+ T cells from PBMCs. Subset in this sample: CD45RA-negative fraction. The origin of the receptors is a man aged 18 to 30 in good health. Some clones in this sample may be carry-over from other donors' samples.

CDR3 sequence: CSARKHNEQFF. CDR3 nucleotide sequence: TGCAGTGCTAGAAAACACAATGAGCAGTTCTTC. This sequence joins TRBV20-1 and TRBJ2-1, with unresolved D. The V end was cut by 2 bases, the J end by 5 bases, with 4 bases between. The germline V gene has CDR1 DFQATT and CDR2 SNEGSKA (reference sequence). This CDR3 spans 11 amino acids.

The CDR3 DNA is TGTGCCAGCAGTTTACAGGGCCCCTACGAGCAGTACTTC. It encodes CASSLQGPYEQYF. J is TRBJ2-7 and V is TRBV28; tentatively, D is TRBD1 (5 bases). CDR3 length: 13 amino acids. CDR1 is MDHEN and CDR2 is SYDVKM in the germline V gene. Between the trimmed V and J ends, which lost 2 bases and 2 bases, there was a span of 7 bases.

On this clone itself: The conserved phenylalanine or tryptophan normally closing the CDR3 is absent here, so this likely arose from a read error. This chain uses TRBV7-3 with TRBJ1-1; 7 bases line up with TRBD1. The ends lost 5 bases at V and 0 bases at J; junction bases unmatched: 12. This CDR3 is built from 17 residues. Germline V CDR1 and CDR2: SGHTA, FQGTGA. In nucleotides, the CDR3 is TGTGCCAGCAGCGTAAGACAGGGCTCAGGTTTGAACACTGAAGCTTTCCTT. Its translation: CASSVRQGSGLNTEAFL.

V usage is TRBV27 and J usage is TRBJ2-3, with D perhaps matching TRBD2 (6 bases). Germline V CDR1 and CDR2: MNHEY, SMNVEV (reference sequence). The length of the CDR3 is 14 residues. Trimming cost V 2 bases and J 7 bases, with 13 bases left between them. CDR3 coding DNA: TGTGCCAGCAGTTTACGGGGGAGCTGGAATACGCAGTATTTT. Protein: CASSLRGSWNTQYF.

The rearrangement uses TRBV4-2 and TRBJ2-2; D gene unclear. V was trimmed by 0 bases and J by 2 bases, leaving 10 bases between them. The CDR3 contains 16 residues. Germline CDR1 reads LGHNA; CDR2 reads YNFKEQ. The CDR3 bases are TGTGCCAGCAGCCAAGATTGGCTCGACAACACCGGGGAGCTGTTTTTT. Protein product: CASSQDWLDNTGELFF.

The V gene is TRBV7-9, the J gene TRBJ2-3; 7 nucleotides agree with TRBD2. From germline, CDR1 is SEHNR and CDR2 FQNEAQ (reference sequence). The CDR3 consists of 15 residues. The V segment lost 5 bases and the J segment 0 bases; nucleotides outside the gene matches: 5. The DNA of the CDR3 is TGTGCCAGCAGCCAGCTAGCGGCTAGCACAGATACGCAGTATTTT. Protein: CASSQLAASTDTQYF.

V and J are TRBV21-1 and TRBJ2-7. TRBV21-1 represents a pseudogene. The CDR3 spans 17 residues. The CDR3 nucleotides read TGTGCCAGCAGCAAAAATGGAGGGCCCGTTGTTCAGGGGGAGCAGTACTTC. This sequence encodes CASSKNGGPVVQGEQYF.

The genes are TRBV20-1 and TRBJ2-1, with D perhaps TRBD2 (5 bases). Trimming took off 8 bases at V and 9 bases at J, with 14 bases between the two ends. From germline, CDR1 is DFQATT and CDR2 SNEGSKA (reference sequence). The CDR3 extends over 11 amino acids. CDR3 region: CSWRPSGEQFF. The CDR3 coding sequence is TGCAGTTGGAGGCCTTCGGGTGAGCAGTTCTTC.

The V gene is TRBV10-2, the J gene TRBJ1-2, with D maybe TRBD1 (5 bases). The germline gives CDR1 WSHSY, CDR2 SAAADI. V shed 4 bases and J shed 4 bases, with 16 bases lying between them. This CDR3 is built from 15 residues. The CDR3 spells CASSGPTEGLYGYTF. CDR3 DNA sequence: TGCGCCAGCAGTGGGCCTACGGAGGGGCTCTATGGCTACACCTTC.

The V call is TRBV2, the J call TRBJ2-7; the D is unclear. The V end was cut by 1 base, the J end by 7 bases, with 14 bases between. This CDR3 spans 14 amino acids. Germline values: CDR1 SNHLY, CDR2 FYNNEI. DNA of the CDR3: TGTGCCAGCAGTGAAGAGGGAACAAGCCTTGAGCAGTACTTC. It yields the protein CASSEEGTSLEQYF.

The V gene is TRBV28, the J gene TRBJ1-2; maybe TRBD1 (6 bases). The V and J ends lost 5 bases and 3 bases respectively, with 19 bases between them. The CDR3 extends over 16 amino acids. Germline V gene lookup returns CDR1 MDHEN and CDR2 SYDVKM. The CDR3 sequence is CASSPRGGGIYYGYTF. The DNA of the CDR3 is TGTGCCAGCAGTCCTCGGGGAGGGGGGATTTACTATGGCTACACCTTC.

This chain connects TRBV5-1 to TRBJ2-4, with 8 bases identical to TRBD1. Germline values: CDR1 SGHRS, CDR2 YFSETQ. V was clipped by 4 bases and J by 7 bases; unmatched bases: 7. There are 14 residues in the CDR3. The CDR3 sequence: CASSPGQGGNIQYF. The CDR3 DNA sequence: TGCGCCAGCAGCCCCGGACAGGGTGGGAACATTCAGTACTTC.

This clone has only a few counts. This chain links TRBV30 with TRBJ2-3; D may be TRBD1 (6 bases). CDR1 GTSNPN and CDR2 SVGIG come from the germline V gene (reference sequence). The CDR3 runs to 14 residues. V gave up 4 bases and J gave up 0 bases, with 11 bases separating them. CDR3 amino acids: CAWMRGRSTDTQYF. CDR3 nucleotides: TGTGCCTGGATGAGGGGGAGAAGCACAGATACGCAGTATTTT.

The chain carries TRBV28 and TRBJ1-4; 7 nucleotides align to TRBD1. CDR3 length equals 16 residues. Germline lookup yields CDR1 MDHEN and CDR2 SYDVKM. After removal of 4 bases from V and 5 bases from J, the junction contained 10 bases not matched to a gene. CDR3 loop: CASSSLPGGENEKLFF. The CDR3 DNA reads TGTGCCAGCAGTTCACTCCCAGGGGGGGAAAATGAAAAACTGTTTTTT.

Notes on this clone: This sample includes further DNA sequences coding for the same CDR3. CDR3 loop: CASSLAGPNTGELFF. Here the CDR3 DNA reads TGCGCCAGCTCGCTAGCGGGACCGAACACCGGGGAGCTGTTTTTT. This chain connects TRBV5-1 to TRBJ2-2, with TRBD2 identical over 9 bases. The J segment lost 0 bases and the V segment lost 7 bases, leaving 4 bases of the junction unmatched. CDR1 is SGHRS and CDR2 is YFSETQ in the germline V gene. CDR3 size: 15 residues.

The genes are TRBV30 and TRBJ2-3, with no clear D. CDR3 size: 14 residues. CDR1 and CDR2 (germline): GTSNPN, SVGIG (reference sequence). V lost 0 bases to trimming and J lost 0 bases, with 7 bases between them. The CDR3 sequence is CAWSVAGSTDTQYF. CDR3 in DNA: TGTGCCTGGAGTGTAGCCGGGAGCACAGATACGCAGTATTTT.

This clone was counted only a few times. CDR3 nucleotides: TGTGCCAGCAGCCTCCAACGGGGAGCAGATACGCAGTATTTT. Amino acids: CASSLQRGADTQYF. This chain links TRBV28 with TRBJ2-3; D is possibly TRBD2 (5 bases). The CDR3 totals 14 residues. V lost 6 bases, J lost 4 bases, and 14 bases lay in between. Germline values: CDR1 MDHEN, CDR2 SYDVKM. The full variable domain, in which reference TRBV28 and TRBJ2-3 provide the parts outside the CDR3, is DVKVTQSSRYLVKRTGEKVFLECVQDMDHENMFWYRQDPGLGLRLIYFSYDVKMKEKGDIPEGYSVSREKKERFSLILESASTNQTSMYLCASSLQRGADTQYFGPGTRLTVL.

About this clone itself: Other DNA sequences from this sample encode an identical CDR3 as well. The J gene is TRBJ2-7, the V gene TRBV9; 10 bases align to TRBD2. This CDR3 is built from 15 residues. After removal of 0 bases from V and 3 bases from J, the junction contained 3 bases not matched to a gene. Germline V lookup: CDR1 SGDLS, CDR2 YYNGEE. CDR3: CASSVGASGSYEQYF. DNA of the CDR3: TGTGCCAGCAGCGTAGGGGCTAGCGGGAGCTACGAGCAGTACTTC.

The V call is TRBV7-3, the J call TRBJ2-7; D may correspond to TRBD1 or TRBD2 (5 bases each). The CDR3 is 16 residues long. The germline gives CDR1 SGHTA, CDR2 FQGTGA. The V end lost 6 bases, the J end lost 0 bases, and 18 bases lay between the germline ends. CDR3 in DNA: TGTGCCAGCAGGTTACCCGGGACGGACTTCTCCTACGAGCAGTACTTC. Its translation is CASRLPGTDFSYEQYF.

The J gene is TRBJ1-1, the V gene TRBV2; D is perhaps TRBD1 (5 bases). Looked up from germline, CDR1 is SNHLY and CDR2 is FYNNEI. V was shortened by 0 bases and J by 10 bases, with 12 bases between the two germline ends. The CDR3 spans 13 residues. CDR3 sequence (DNA): TGTGCCAGCAGTGAAGCGGCAGGGACGAGAGCTTTCTTT. Translating it yields CASSEAAGTRAFF.

J is TRBJ2-5 and V is TRBV7-9; 14 nucleotides agree with TRBD2. The CDR3 has 16 amino acids. The V segment lost 5 bases and the J segment 5 bases; nucleotides outside the gene matches: 7. Looked up from germline, CDR1 is SEHNR and CDR2 is FQNEAQ (reference sequence). CDR3 sequence (DNA): TGTGCCAGCAGCCAGGGACTAGCGGGAGCTCGGGAGACCCAGTACTTC. This encodes CASSQGLAGARETQYF.